What follows are 13 T cell receptor beta chains derived from one specimen sequenced in a study of post-analysis software for immune sequencing data. Regarding the study as a whole: Higher frequency in patients than in controls was seen for roughly 5 TRBV segments, with TRBV5-6, TRBV5-1 and TRBV20-1 among them.

These receptors have no identified antigens. Unique-molecular-identifier-tagged TCR beta cDNA libraries were used. TCRdb itself ran the PCR reads through MiXCR, one entry per CDR3 protein. Here the sample spans hundreds of thousands of distinct CDR3 sequences, roughly 27% being singletons. Sequences were obtained from blood. All receptors derive from a girl aged 5 to 17 with multiple sclerosis.

The V call is TRBV29-1, the J call TRBJ2-3, with 8 bases aligning to TRBD1. Trimming at V came to 7 bases and at J to 1 base, leaving 4 bases not matched to a gene. CDR1 and CDR2 (germline): SQVTM, ANQGSEA. The CDR3 covers 13 residues. The DNA of the CDR3 is TGCAGCGCGACAGGGGATGGCACAGATACGCAGTATTTT. Its translation is CSATGDGTDTQYF.

This clonotype was counted between two and nine times. The chain uses TRBV20-1 and TRBJ1-6; D unclear. The CDR3 totals 14 residues. CDR1 is DFQATT, CDR2 SNEGSKA, per germline (reference sequence). Trimming stripped 6 bases from V and 5 bases from J, with 14 bases between. This CDR3 is CSAYRRTDNSPLHF. CDR3 bases: TGCAGTGCATACCGTCGCACAGATAATTCACCCCTCCACTTT.

A word on this clonotype: At one end, the junction sequence differs from germline, possibly due to a read error. V gene TRBV6-2 or TRBV6-3 combines with J gene TRBJ2-1; 8 bases are shared with TRBD2. Germline V gene sequence: CDR1 MNHEY, CDR2 SVGEGT. This CDR3 region has 16 residues. CDR3 DNA sequence: TGTGCCCGCAGTTACCTACTAGCGGTCCTTGGCGATGAGCAGTTCTTC. Its translation: CARSYLLAVLGDEQFF.

The chain carries TRBV4-3 and TRBJ2-5, with D hard to call. The CDR3 loop spans 14 amino acids. Trimming cost V 1 base and J 4 bases, with 10 bases left between them. Germline CDR1 and CDR2: LGHNA and YSLEER. This chain's CDR3 is CASSQVTFRETQYF. In DNA form, the CDR3 reads TGCGCCAGCAGCCAAGTCACATTTAGAGAGACCCAGTACTTC.

The chain carries TRBV20-1 and TRBJ2-3, with 8 bases matching TRBD2. The trim removed 6 bases at V and 5 bases at J, leaving 10 bases unmatched. The CDR3 extends over 14 amino acids. The germline V gene has CDR1 DFQATT and CDR2 SNEGSKA (reference sequence). Here the CDR3 DNA reads TGCAGTGCCCGACTAGCGACGCATCAAGATACGCAGTATTTT. This encodes CSARLATHQDTQYF.

The sample holds a few counts of this clonotype. The chain uses TRBV5-1 and TRBJ2-1, with unresolved D. Germline assignment: CDR1 SGHRS and CDR2 YFSETQ. The CDR3 runs 15 residues. V was trimmed by 0 bases and J by 3 bases, leaving 10 bases between them. The CDR3 DNA sequence: TGCGCCAGCAGCTTGGGCCCAGTGGTCTACAATGAGCAGTTCTTC. It is translated as CASSLGPVVYNEQFF. The variable domain in full, completed from reference TRBV5-1 and TRBJ2-1, reads KAGVTQTPRYLIKTRGQQVTLSCSPISGHRSVSWYQQTPGQGLQFLFEYFSETQRNKGNFPGRFSGRQFSNSRSEMNVSTLELGDSALYLCASSLGPVVYNEQFFGPGTRLTVL.

The chain links TRBV7-2 to TRBJ2-5; 8 bases are a match to TRBD2. Germline lookup yields CDR1 SGHTA and CDR2 FQGNSA. V lost 5 bases, J lost 4 bases, and 9 bases stayed unmatched. The CDR3 runs to 15 residues. CDR3 DNA sequence: TGTGCCAGCAGCCAGGTCCGGGGGGGCCGAGAGACCCAGTACTTC. It translates to CASSQVRGGRETQYF.

At least ten counts were recorded for this clonotype. The chain joins TRBV4-3 to TRBJ2-7; 7 positions match TRBD2. The CDR3 spans 14 residues. With 4 bases clipped from V and 6 bases from J, the junction kept 9 bases outside the gene matches. CDR1 is LGHNA and CDR2 is YSLEER in the germline V gene. CDR3 nucleotides: TGCGCCAGCAGCCTAATCAGCGGGGCAGGCGAGCAGTACTTC. Translation gives CASSLISGAGEQYF.

This clonotype was detected many times. The chain links TRBV11-3 to TRBJ2-3, with TRBD2 identical over 8 bases. Germline values: CDR1 SGHNT, CDR2 YENEEA. CDR3 length equals 15 residues. The junction had 5 bases not matched to a gene; V was cut back by 6 bases and J by 0 bases. The CDR3, as DNA: TGTGCCAGCAGTTCAACTAGCGGAAGCACAGATACGCAGTATTTT. It codes for CASSSTSGSTDTQYF.

This clonotype has just a few counts. The rearrangement joins TRBV4-3 to TRBJ2-1, with 10 bases aligning to TRBD2. V trimming: 4 bases; J trimming: 4 bases; junction bases outside the gene matches: 4. Looked up from germline, CDR1 is LGHNA and CDR2 is YSLEER. This CDR3 is 15 amino acids long. The CDR3, as DNA: TGCGCCAGCAGCCCGGGACTAGCGACTTACAATGAGCAGTTCTTC. Its protein is CASSPGLATYNEQFF.

This clonotype came up a few times. The chain carries TRBV20-1 and TRBJ2-5, with 15 positions matching TRBD2. The CDR3 length is 12 residues. CDR1 DFQATT and CDR2 SNEGSKA come from the germline V gene (reference sequence). CDR3 region: CNLGLAGGGQYF. CDR3 DNA sequence: TGCAATTTGGGACTAGCGGGAGGCGGCCAGTACTTC.

This clonotype was recorded a few times. This chain uses TRBV5-1 with TRBJ2-1, with 13 bases aligning to TRBD2. From germline, CDR1 is SGHRS and CDR2 YFSETQ. After removal of 2 bases from V and 8 bases from J, the junction contained 7 bases not matched to a gene. The CDR3 consists of 16 residues. The CDR3 DNA reads TGCGCCAGCAGCTTCCCGGGACTAGCGGGACATGATGAGCAGTTCTTC. Protein sequence: CASSFPGLAGHDEQFF.

The V gene is TRBV20-1, the J gene TRBJ2-7, with D possibly matching TRBD1 (6 bases). The CDR3 has 17 amino acids. CDR1 is DFQATT, CDR2 SNEGSKA, per germline (reference sequence). Trimming left V 5 bases short and J 0 bases short, with 23 bases between. CDR3 coding DNA: TGCAGTGCTTATGGGGGCAATCGACCGATGCACTCCTACGAGCAGTACTTC. Translating gives CSAYGGNRPMHSYEQYF.